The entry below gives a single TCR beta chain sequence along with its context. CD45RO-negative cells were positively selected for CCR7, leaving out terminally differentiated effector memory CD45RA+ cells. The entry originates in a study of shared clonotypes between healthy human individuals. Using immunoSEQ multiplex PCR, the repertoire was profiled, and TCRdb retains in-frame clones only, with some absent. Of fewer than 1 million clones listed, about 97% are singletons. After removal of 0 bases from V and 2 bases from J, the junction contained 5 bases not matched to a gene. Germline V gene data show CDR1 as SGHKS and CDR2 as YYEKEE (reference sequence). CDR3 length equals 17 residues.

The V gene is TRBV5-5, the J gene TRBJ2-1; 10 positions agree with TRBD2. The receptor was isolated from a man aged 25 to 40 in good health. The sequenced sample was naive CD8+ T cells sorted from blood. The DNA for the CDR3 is TGTGCCAGCAGCTTGGTGCTAGCGGGAGCTGCCTACAATGAGCAGTTCTTC. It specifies CASSLVLAGAAYNEQFF.